A single sample is the source of the 24 T cell receptor beta chains below, sequenced in a study of Graves' ophthalmopathy and Graves' hyperthyroidism. RNA transcripts were the template, and TCR beta CDR3 regions were amplified from them. Scientists carried out first-round RT-PCR using HTBI primers and then a second-round multiplex PCR. MiXCR, applied by TCRdb to the multiplex PCR reads, yields one record per CDR3 protein. The table lists 400,000 to 500,000 distinct CDR3 sequences, roughly 20% of them singletons. What was sequenced was peripheral blood. Every receptor here comes from a woman in her late teens or twenties with stable Graves' hyperthyroidism.

CDR3 DNA: TGTGCCAGCAGTTACTCGAACACCGGGGGGCTCGAGCAGTACTTC. This translates into CASSYSNTGGLEQYF. The chain uses TRBV6-5 and TRBJ2-7; D possibly corresponds to TRBD2 (7 bases). Germline V gene data show CDR1 as MNHEY and CDR2 as SVGAGI. The CDR3 contains 15 residues. V was cut by 0 bases and J by 6 bases, with 15 bases left in between.

This clonotype was recorded at least ten times. This chain joins TRBV28 and TRBJ2-5; TRBD2 might be the D (5 bases). V shed 5 bases and J shed 3 bases, with 7 bases lying between them. The CDR3 totals 12 residues. The germline gives CDR1 MDHEN, CDR2 SYDVKM. CDR3 amino acids: CASSSGKETQYF. CDR3 coding DNA: TGTGCCAGCAGTAGCGGAAAAGAGACCCAGTACTTC.

This chain links TRBV7-9 with TRBJ1-1; D may be TRBD1 (5 bases). Germline assignment: CDR1 SEHNR and CDR2 FQNEAQ (reference sequence). This CDR3 is built from 15 residues. The V and J ends lost 5 bases and 3 bases respectively, with 16 bases between them. CDR3 protein: CASSARRGVDTEAFF. CDR3 nucleotides: TGTGCCAGCAGCGCCCGACGGGGCGTTGACACTGAAGCTTTCTTT.

V gene TRBV7-2 combines with J gene TRBJ2-3; 13 bases map to TRBD2. CDR1 and CDR2 from the germline V gene are SGHTA and FQGNSA. Losses at the gene ends were 0 bases for V and 6 bases for J; bases not matched to a gene: 6. The length of the CDR3 is 17 residues. This CDR3 is CASSLAGLAGLFDTQYF. CDR3 nucleotides: TGTGCCAGCAGCTTAGCGGGACTAGCGGGATTATTTGATACGCAGTATTTT.

Comment on this clonotype: The conserved closing phenylalanine or tryptophan is absent in this CDR3, likely reflecting a read error. This sequence joins TRBV7-8 and TRBJ2-7; D possibly corresponds to TRBD2 (6 bases). Trimming cost V 3 bases and J 0 bases, with 12 bases left between them. Germline V gene lookup returns CDR1 SGHVS and CDR2 FQNEAQ. The CDR3 covers 15 residues. CDR3 nucleotides: TGTGCCAGCAGCTTTACTGGGAGGAGCTCCTACGAGCAGTACTAC. This gives the protein CASSFTGRSSYEQYY.

This clonotype has a count of ten or more. The V and J genes are TRBV5-1 and TRBJ2-5, with 9 positions matching TRBD1. Germline V gene data show CDR1 as SGHRS and CDR2 as YFSETQ. The CDR3 is 13 residues long. Trimming cost V 4 bases and J 5 bases; bases outside gene matches: 3. CDR3: CASSTGGWETQYF. CDR3 DNA sequence: TGCGCCAGCAGCACAGGGGGCTGGGAGACCCAGTACTTC.

This clonotype was recorded at least ten times. The chain employs TRBV13 and TRBJ2-7, with TRBD2 identical over 9 bases. J was trimmed by 3 bases and V by 5 bases; bases with no gene match: 11. CDR1 and CDR2 from the germline V gene are PRHDT and FYEKMQ (reference sequence). CDR3 length: 16 amino acids. The CDR3, as DNA: TGTGCCAGCAGCCAACGTACCGGGACTAGCATCTACGAGCAGTACTTC. This gives the protein CASSQRTGTSIYEQYF.

The chain employs TRBV6-1 and TRBJ1-1; D remains unclear. V lost 6 bases and J 0 bases, leaving 17 bases between the germline ends. Germline lookup yields CDR1 MNHNS and CDR2 SASEGT. This CDR3 is built from 16 residues. The CDR3 here is CASRVLHGVVNTEAFF. The CDR3 coding sequence is TGTGCCAGCAGAGTTCTTCACGGGGTTGTGAACACTGAAGCTTTCTTT.

The V and J genes are TRBV6-1 and TRBJ1-5; 7 nucleotides align to TRBD1. J lost 16 bases, V lost 5 bases, and 20 bases had no gene match. The germline CDR1 and CDR2 sequences are MNHNS and SASEGT. The CDR3 consists of 15 residues. The CDR3 here is CASSPTGDLGQRQHF. CDR3 bases: TGTGCCAGCAGTCCCACAGGGGACCTTGGCCAGCGCCAACATTTT.

This clonotype was seen ten or more times. The rearrangement links TRBV27 to TRBJ2-2, with 7 bases lining up with TRBD1. The germline CDR1 and CDR2 sequences are MNHEY and SMNVEV (reference sequence). There are 14 residues in the CDR3. Unmatched junction bases numbered 5, after V lost 3 bases and J lost 7 bases. CDR3 nucleotides: TGTGCCAGCAGTTTTGACAGGGACGACGGGGAGCTGTTTTTT. Translated: CASSFDRDDGELFF.

This clonotype showed up many times. A much larger clonotype is one base distant, so this may be a read error. CDR3 loop: CASSHSGSSGPETKYF. CDR3 in DNA: TGTGCCAGCAGTCATAGCGGGAGTAGCGGGCCAGAGACCAAGTACTTC. The rearrangement uses TRBV6-1 and TRBJ2-5, with TRBD2 matching over 9 bases. This CDR3 spans 16 amino acids. Per germline, CDR1 MNHNS and CDR2 SASEGT.

At least ten counts were recorded for this clonotype. The rearrangement joins TRBV30 to TRBJ1-1, with D possibly TRBD1 on 6 matching bases. V was shortened by 0 bases and J by 9 bases, with 11 bases between the two germline ends. This CDR3 contains 12 residues. Germline V lookup: CDR1 GTSNPN, CDR2 SVGIG (reference sequence). The CDR3 spells CAWSVLTGQAFF. The CDR3 nucleotides read TGTGCCTGGAGTGTATTGACAGGCCAAGCTTTCTTT.

There are many counts of this clonotype. The chain is built from TRBV5-1 and TRBJ2-6; a possible D gene is TRBD2 (8 bases). Germline-derived CDR1 and CDR2 are SGHRS and YFSETQ. Trimming removed 4 bases from V and 0 bases from J, with 17 bases in between. The length of the CDR3 is 18 residues. CDR3 sequence: CASSPREGAGSGANVLTF. CDR3 DNA sequence: TGCGCCAGCAGCCCCCGGGAGGGGGCGGGCTCTGGGGCCAACGTCCTGACTTTC. Combining the CDR3 with reference TRBV5-1 and TRBJ2-6 gives the whole variable domain KAGVTQTPRYLIKTRGQQVTLSCSPISGHRSVSWYQQTPGQGLQFLFEYFSETQRNKGNFPGRFSGRQFSNSRSEMNVSTLELGDSALYLCASSPREGAGSGANVLTFGAGSRLTVL.

This clonotype came up many times. The rearrangement links TRBV6-1 to TRBJ2-7, with D perhaps matching TRBD1 or TRBD2 (5 bases each). V shed 6 bases and J shed 5 bases, with 23 bases lying between them. The CDR3 consists of 16 residues. Germline-derived CDR1 and CDR2 are MNHNS and SASEGT. CDR3 DNA: TGTGCCAGCAGGCGCCCCGGGACCCTTGCGGTACACGAGCAGTACTTC. As protein: CASRRPGTLAVHEQYF.

This clonotype came up many times. The rearrangement uses TRBV7-8 and TRBJ1-1, with D possibly matching TRBD1 (5 bases). The CDR3 runs 15 residues. The V gene's germline CDR1 is SGHVS and CDR2 FQNEAQ. Trimming took off 1 base at V and 4 bases at J, with 13 bases between the two ends. In nucleotides, the CDR3 is TGTGCCAGCAGCTTAGTAACGAGGGGATCCACTGAAGCTTTCTTT. It yields the protein CASSLVTRGSTEAFF.

In its sample, this clonotype was seen many times. The chain uses TRBV30 and TRBJ2-5, with TRBD2 identical over 9 bases. V lost 3 bases to trimming and J lost 4 bases; unmatched junction nucleotides: 6. The germline gives CDR1 GTSNPN, CDR2 SVGIG (reference sequence). The CDR3 is made up of 14 amino acids. CDR3 nucleotides: TGTGCCTGGAGGCCAGCGGGAGGTGGAGAGACCCAGTACTTC. Protein sequence: CAWRPAGGGETQYF.

This clonotype showed up many times. J is TRBJ1-6 and V is TRBV20-1; 8 bases are a match to TRBD1. CDR1 is DFQATT, CDR2 SNEGSKA, per germline (reference sequence). The CDR3 loop spans 14 amino acids. Trimming took 0 bases from V and 8 from J; bases not matched to a gene: 3. The CDR3 bases are TGCAGTGCTAGAGATAACAGGGGGTATTCACCCCTCCACTTT. Translated: CSARDNRGYSPLHF.

This clonotype was recorded many times. The V and J genes are TRBV5-5 and TRBJ2-7; D call uncertain. The CDR3 consists of 14 residues. Germline values: CDR1 SGHKS, CDR2 YYEKEE (reference sequence). Trimming stripped 1 base from V and 0 bases from J, with 8 bases between. CDR3 in DNA: TGTGCCAGCAGCTTGTCGATTGACTCCTACGAGCAGTACTTC. This sequence encodes CASSLSIDSYEQYF.

The chain is built from TRBV11-2 and TRBJ2-2, with D unclear. CDR1 and CDR2 from the germline V gene are SGHAT and FQNNGV. This CDR3 is 13 amino acids long. V was clipped by 4 bases and J by 11 bases, with 14 bases between them. The CDR3: CASSSLPLPELFF. Here the CDR3 DNA reads TGTGCCAGCAGCTCTCTCCCCCTACCCGAGCTGTTTTTT.

This clonotype was observed a few times. A much larger clone lies a single base off, so this may be a read error. The CDR3 DNA reads TGTGCCAGCAGACGCCAAGGGGAGCTGTGTTTT. It translates to CASRRQGELCF. The chain carries TRBV7-8 and TRBJ2-2, with D perhaps given as TRBD1 or TRBD2 (5 bases each). Germline V CDR1 and CDR2: SGHVS, FQNEAQ. There are 11 residues in the CDR3.

This clonotype was seen many times. V and J are TRBV7-9 and TRBJ2-7; 8 bases are a match to TRBD1. The trim removed 4 bases at V and 3 bases at J, leaving 2 bases unmatched. CDR1 and CDR2 from the germline V gene are SEHNR and FQNEAQ (reference sequence). The CDR3 runs 13 residues. This CDR3 reads CASSYRGVYEQYF. CDR3 coding DNA: TGTGCCAGCAGCTACAGGGGGGTCTACGAGCAGTACTTC.

This clonotype was observed at least ten times. The V call is TRBV7-9, the J call TRBJ1-1; unclear D gene. The V gene's germline CDR1 is SEHNR and CDR2 FQNEAQ (reference sequence). CDR3 length: 14 residues. Between the trimmed V and J ends, which lost 1 base and 3 bases, there was a span of 9 bases. The CDR3 protein is CASSLDTGHTEAFF. In DNA, the CDR3 is TGTGCCAGCAGCTTAGATACCGGACACACTGAAGCTTTCTTT.

Many counts were recorded for this clonotype. The rearrangement links TRBV28 to TRBJ2-7; 7 nucleotides match TRBD2. Per germline, CDR1 MDHEN and CDR2 SYDVKM. The CDR3 is 14 amino acids. V was clipped by 2 bases and J by 2 bases; unmatched bases: 3. The CDR3 DNA follows: TGTGCCAGCAGTTTAGGCGGGAGTACCTACGAGCAGTACTTC. This sequence encodes CASSLGGSTYEQYF.

This clonotype was counted many times. The chain uses TRBV7-8 and TRBJ2-7; perhaps TRBD2 as D (6 bases). There are 14 residues in the CDR3. Trimming left V 5 bases short and J 3 bases short, with 14 bases between. Per germline, CDR1 SGHVS and CDR2 FQNEAQ. The CDR3: CASSVGLGGYEQYF. The DNA for the CDR3 is TGTGCCAGCAGCGTGGGACTGGGGGGCTACGAGCAGTACTTC.